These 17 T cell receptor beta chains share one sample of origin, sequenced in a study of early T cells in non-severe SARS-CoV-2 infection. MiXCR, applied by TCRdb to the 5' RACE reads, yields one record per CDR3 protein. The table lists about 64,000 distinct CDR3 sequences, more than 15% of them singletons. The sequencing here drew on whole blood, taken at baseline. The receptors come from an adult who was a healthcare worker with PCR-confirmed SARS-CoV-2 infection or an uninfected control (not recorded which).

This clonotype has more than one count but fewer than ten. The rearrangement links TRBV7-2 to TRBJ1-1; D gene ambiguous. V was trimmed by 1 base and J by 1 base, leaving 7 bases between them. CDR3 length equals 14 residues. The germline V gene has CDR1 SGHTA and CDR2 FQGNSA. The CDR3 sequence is CASSLGQWNTEAFF. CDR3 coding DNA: TGTGCCAGCAGCTTAGGACAATGGAACACTGAAGCTTTCTTT.

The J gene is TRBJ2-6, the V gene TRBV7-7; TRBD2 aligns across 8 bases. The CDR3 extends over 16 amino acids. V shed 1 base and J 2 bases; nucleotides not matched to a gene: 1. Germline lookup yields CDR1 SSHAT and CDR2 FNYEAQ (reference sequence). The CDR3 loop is CASSLGGGTGANVLTF. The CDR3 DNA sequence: TGTGCCAGCAGCTTAGGCGGGGGGACTGGGGCCAACGTCCTGACTTTC.

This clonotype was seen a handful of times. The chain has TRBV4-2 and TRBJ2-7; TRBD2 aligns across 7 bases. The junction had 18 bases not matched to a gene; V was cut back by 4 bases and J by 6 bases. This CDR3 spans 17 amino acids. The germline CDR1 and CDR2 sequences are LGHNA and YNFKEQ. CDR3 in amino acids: CASSRGGSVAAPLEQYF. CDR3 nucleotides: TGTGCCAGCAGCCGGGGGGGTTCGGTTGCGGCCCCTCTCGAGCAGTACTTC.

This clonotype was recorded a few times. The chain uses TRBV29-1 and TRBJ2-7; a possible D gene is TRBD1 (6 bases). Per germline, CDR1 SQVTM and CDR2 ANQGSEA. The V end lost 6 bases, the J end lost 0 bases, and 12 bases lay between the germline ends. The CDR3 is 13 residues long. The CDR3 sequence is CSVETGLSYEQYF. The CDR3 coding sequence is TGCAGCGTGGAGACAGGCCTCTCCTACGAGCAGTACTTC.

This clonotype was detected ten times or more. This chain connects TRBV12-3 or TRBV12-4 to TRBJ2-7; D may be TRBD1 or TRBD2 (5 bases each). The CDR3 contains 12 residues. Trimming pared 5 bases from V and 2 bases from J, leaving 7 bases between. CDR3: CASSRGPYEQYF. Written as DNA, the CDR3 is TGTGCCAGCAGTCGGGGCCCCTACGAGCAGTACTTC.

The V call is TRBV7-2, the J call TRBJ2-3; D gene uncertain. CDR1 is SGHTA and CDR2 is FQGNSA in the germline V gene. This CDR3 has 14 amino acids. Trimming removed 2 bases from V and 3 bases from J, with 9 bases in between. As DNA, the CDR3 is TGTGCCAGCAGCTTATCCCAACGGACAGATACGCAGTATTTT. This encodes CASSLSQRTDTQYF.

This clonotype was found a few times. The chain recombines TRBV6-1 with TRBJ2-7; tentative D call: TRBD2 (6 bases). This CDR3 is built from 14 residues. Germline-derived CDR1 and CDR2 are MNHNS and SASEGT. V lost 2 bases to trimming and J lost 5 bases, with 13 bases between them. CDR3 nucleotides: TGTGCCAGCAGTGAATCGGGAGTTTTAGACGAGCAGTACTTC. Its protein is CASSESGVLDEQYF.

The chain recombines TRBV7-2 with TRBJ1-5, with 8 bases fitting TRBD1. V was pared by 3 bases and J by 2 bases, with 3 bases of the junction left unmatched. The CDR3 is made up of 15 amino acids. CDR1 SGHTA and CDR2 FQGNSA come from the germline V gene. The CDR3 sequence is CASSLTGEGNQPQHF. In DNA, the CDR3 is TGTGCCAGCAGCTTGACAGGGGAGGGCAATCAGCCCCAGCATTTT.

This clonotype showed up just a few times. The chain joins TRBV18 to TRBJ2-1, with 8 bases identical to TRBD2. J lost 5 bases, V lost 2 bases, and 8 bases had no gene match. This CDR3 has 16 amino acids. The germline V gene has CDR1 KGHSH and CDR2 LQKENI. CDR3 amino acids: CASSPYNSGIHNEQFF. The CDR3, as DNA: TGTGCCAGCTCACCATACAATAGCGGGATCCACAATGAGCAGTTCTTC.

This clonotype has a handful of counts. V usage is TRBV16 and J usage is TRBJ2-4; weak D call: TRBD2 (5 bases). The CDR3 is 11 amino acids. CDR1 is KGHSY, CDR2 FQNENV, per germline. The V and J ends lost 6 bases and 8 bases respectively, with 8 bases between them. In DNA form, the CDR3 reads TGTGCCAGCAGTTTGAGGGACATTCAGTACTTC. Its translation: CASSLRDIQYF.

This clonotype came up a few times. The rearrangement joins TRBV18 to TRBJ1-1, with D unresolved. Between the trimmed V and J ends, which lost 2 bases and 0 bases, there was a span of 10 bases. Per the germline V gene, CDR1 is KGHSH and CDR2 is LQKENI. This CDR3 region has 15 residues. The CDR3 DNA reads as TGTGCCAGCTCACCAGCCCCTAGGATGAACACTGAAGCTTTCTTT. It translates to CASSPAPRMNTEAFF.

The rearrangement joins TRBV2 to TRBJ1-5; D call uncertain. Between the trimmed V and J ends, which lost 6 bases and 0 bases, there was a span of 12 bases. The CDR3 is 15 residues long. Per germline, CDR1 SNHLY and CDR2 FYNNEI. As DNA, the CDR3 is TGTGCCAGCAGCTCCGACACGAATAGCAATCAGCCCCAGCATTTT. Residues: CASSSDTNSNQPQHF.

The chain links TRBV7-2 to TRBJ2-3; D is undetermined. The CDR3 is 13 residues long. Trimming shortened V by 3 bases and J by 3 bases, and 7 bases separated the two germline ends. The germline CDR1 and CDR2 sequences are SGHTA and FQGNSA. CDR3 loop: CASSFGLTDTQYF. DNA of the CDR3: TGTGCCAGCAGCTTCGGGTTAACAGATACGCAGTATTTT.

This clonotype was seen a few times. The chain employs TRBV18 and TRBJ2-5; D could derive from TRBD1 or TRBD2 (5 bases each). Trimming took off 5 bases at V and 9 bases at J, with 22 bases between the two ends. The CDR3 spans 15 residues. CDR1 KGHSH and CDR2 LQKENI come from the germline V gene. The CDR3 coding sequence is TGTGCCAGCTCATCCTCCGGGACGGATCCTGGGCCCCAGTACTTC. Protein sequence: CASSSSGTDPGPQYF. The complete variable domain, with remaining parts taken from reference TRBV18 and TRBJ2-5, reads NAGVMQNPRHLVRRRGQEARLRCSPMKGHSHVYWYRQLPEEGLKFMVYLQKENIIDESGMPKERFSAEFPKEGPSILRIQQVVRGDSAAYFCASSSSGTDPGPQYFGPGTRLLVL.

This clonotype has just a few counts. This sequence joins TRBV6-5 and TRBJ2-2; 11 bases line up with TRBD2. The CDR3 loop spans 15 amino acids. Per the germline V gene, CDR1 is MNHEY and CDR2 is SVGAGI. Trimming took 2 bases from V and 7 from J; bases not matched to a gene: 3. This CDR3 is CASSYLAGGFGELFF. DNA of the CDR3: TGTGCCAGCAGTTACCTAGCGGGAGGCTTCGGGGAGCTGTTTTTT.

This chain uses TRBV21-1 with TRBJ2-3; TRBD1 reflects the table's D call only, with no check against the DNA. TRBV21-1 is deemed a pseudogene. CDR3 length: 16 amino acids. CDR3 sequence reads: CASSNVGQPRVDTQYF. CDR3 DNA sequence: TGTGCCAGCAGCAATGTGGGACAGCCACGAGTGGATACGCAGTATTTT.

In DNA, the CDR3 is TGCGCCAGCAGCTGGGTGCGGGGCGCTGGGGCCAACGTCCTGACTTTC. This translates into CASSWVRGAGANVLTF. This rearrangement joins TRBV5-1 to TRBJ2-6; TRBD2 is a possible D gene (6 bases). CDR1 is SGHRS, CDR2 YFSETQ, per germline. The ends were cut back, 3 bases at V and 2 bases at J, with 12 bases in the middle. CDR3 length equals 16 residues.